This is a list of T cell receptor beta chains from one sample in a study of early T cells in non-severe SARS-CoV-2 infection. TCRdb redid the calling of the 5' RACE reads with MiXCR, one entry per CDR3 protein. This table holds fewer than 100,000 distinct CDR3 sequences, about an eighth found once. Sequencing was carried out using whole blood. Receptors were obtained from an adult who was a healthcare worker with PCR-confirmed SARS-CoV-2 infection or an uninfected control (not recorded which). Each CDR3 is given without its conserved first and last residue.

TRBJ1-3,TRBV7-2,ASSLAQGASGNTIY
TRBJ1-1,TRBV5-4,ASSLGPPGTEAF
TRBJ1-1,TRBV6-1,ASKDRGHTEAF
TRBJ2-1,TRBV24-1,ATSDTTGMGNEQF
TRBJ2-3,TRBV28,ASSSIWRSTDTQY
TRBJ2-7,TRBV29-1,SVLSGTYYEQY
TRBJ1-1,TRBV7-9,ASSMDREGTEAF
TRBJ2-1,TRBV20-1,RPREDDENEQF
TRBJ2-7,TRBV28,ASSPLLVSGNYEQY
TRBJ1-1,TRBV13,ASSLGDRTADTEAF
TRBJ2-1,TRBV2,ASSDSGRALEDNEQF
TRBJ1-1,TRBV20-1,SARRTEAF
TRBJ2-7,TRBV5-1,ASSLRTASYEQY
TRBJ2-5,TRBV11-2,ASSLGVQGSETQY
TRBJ2-7,TRBV12-3/TRBV12-4,ASSWIPANEQY
TRBJ1-1,TRBV5-1,ASSSGWDPTEAF
TRBJ1-1,TRBV29-1,SVAPRRNTEAF
TRBJ1-1,TRBV18,ASSPRGGEAF
TRBJ2-6,TRBV30,AWSVQPTRANVLT
TRBJ2-7,TRBV7-3,ASSSDPLREQY
TRBJ2-7,TRBV11-1,ASSLRAGGPYEQY
TRBJ2-3,TRBV19,ASTPTRSTGATQY
TRBJ1-5,TRBV18,ASSPRWTGEGSNQPQH
TRBJ2-7,TRBV29-1,SVGAGTGFIDEQY
TRBJ2-5,TRBV14,ASSLGLAAQY
TRBJ2-7,TRBV29-1,SVVFGRPPYEQY
TRBJ1-4,TRBV2,ASRAPGSTNEKLF
TRBJ1-1,TRBV9,ASSVAPSGPEAF
TRBJ1-3,TRBV20-1,SARRHDLSGNTIY
TRBJ1-1,TRBV5-1,ASSLAGYRANTEAF
TRBJ2-2,TRBV6-5,ASSYARYTGELF
TRBJ2-3,TRBV7-2,ASSSWTSGYSLYTDTQY
TRBJ1-1,TRBV7-8,ASSLRAENTEAF
TRBJ2-7,TRBV28,ASSITGAGYYEQY
TRBJ2-3,TRBV6-6,ASRKSGRVGSSTDTQY
TRBJ2-3,TRBV9,ASSPPGSSTDTQY
TRBJ2-4,TRBV12-3/TRBV12-4,ASSLGGGIQY
TRBJ2-3,TRBV5-1,ASSLAVNTDTQY
TRBJ1-2,TRBV20-1,SARTADSLYGYT
TRBJ2-5,TRBV27,ASSPGYGETQY
TRBJ1-1,TRBV18,ASSPDNGAEAF
TRBJ2-3,TRBV15,ATSRARGTDTQY
TRBJ1-4,TRBV4-2,ASSQGVRGEKLF
TRBJ2-5,TRBV4-1,ASSLLPTGQETQY
TRBJ1-3,TRBV5-1,ASSLQMISMGPGNTIY
TRBJ1-1,TRBV9,ASSATGTEAF
TRBJ2-3,TRBV5-4,ASSFSGSSSTDTQY
TRBJ2-3,TRBV10-3,AIRGTSRATDTQY
TRBJ2-1,TRBV4-1,ASSQDIGDHNEQF
TRBJ2-5,TRBV7-9,ASSSPGLAWKETQY
TRBJ2-1,TRBV5-1,ASSPTTSANEQF
TRBJ1-5,TRBV28,ASRPTGSTMTQH
TRBJ2-7,TRBV11-2,ASSPLSWTSSYEQY
TRBJ1-1,TRBV7-9,ASSLPRHTTMNTEAF
TRBJ1-2,TRBV28,ASSSPAAGHSYGYT